This note documents a single T cell receptor (beta chain) sequence. The antigen remains undetermined. This entry comes from a study of shared clonotypes between healthy human individuals. The method was immunoSEQ multiplex PCR; TCRdb's version includes in-frame clones alone and lacks a portion of them. In the table there are just over 2,000,000 clones, around 95% of which are singletons. Study observations and caveats: Sequencing depth was expected to affect clonotype sharing among donors.

Into CD45RA+ naive and CD45RA-negative memory subsets, the CD4+ cells were split. Germline lookup yields CDR1 MNHNS and CDR2 SASEGT. The CDR3 has 14 amino acids. Between the trimmed V and J ends, which lost 6 bases and 0 bases, there was a span of 9 bases. The sequenced sample was naive CD4+ T cells sorted from blood. The subset here: CD45RA+ positively selected. This sequence originates from a man aged 18 to 29 in good health. V usage is TRBV6-1 and J usage is TRBJ1-5; a weak D match, TRBD1 (6 bases). CDR3 coding DNA: TGTGCCAGCAGGAAGGGGGGTAGCAATCAGCCCCAGCATTTT. Encoded protein: CASRKGGSNQPQHF.